Shown below are 18 T cell receptor beta chains from a single sample sequenced in a study of cytomegalovirus exposure and HLA in healthy donors. The primer mix had 60 Vbeta and 13 Jbeta primers. Assay: immunoSEQ multiplex PCR; the TCRdb copy retains only in-frame clones and omits some. The data contain some 180,000 clones, about four fifths of them seen just once; the ten biggest clones take up less than 2%. The sample was PBMCs. All receptors derive from a man aged 35 to 55 in good health and CMV-seronegative.

In this sample, this clone turned up once. This chain connects TRBV9 to TRBJ2-2; unclear D gene. Per the germline V gene, CDR1 is SGDLS and CDR2 is YYNGEE. CDR3 size: 14 residues. V lost 1 base, J lost 6 bases, and 10 bases lay in between. CDR3 DNA sequence: TGTGCCAGCAGCGTAATGCCAGAGGCCGGGGAGCTGTTTTTT. This codes for CASSVMPEAGELFF.

In the case of this clone: One end of the junction fails to match germline, which may point to a read error. This chain links TRBV5-1 with TRBJ2-2; the D gene is possibly TRBD2 (6 bases). The CDR3 has 16 residues. Germline values: CDR1 SGHRS, CDR2 YFSETQ. The CDR3 DNA reads TGCGCCAGCAGTAGCGGAGGGAGTGGGAACGCCGGGGAGCTGTTTTTT. Translation gives CASSSGGSGNAGELFF.

This rearrangement joins TRBV30 to TRBJ2-7; weak D call: TRBD1 (6 bases). The V end was cut by 4 bases, the J end by 2 bases, with 12 bases between. The CDR3 length is 13 residues. Germline V CDR1 and CDR2: GTSNPN, SVGIG (reference sequence). CDR3 loop: CAWTRDTAYEQYF. In DNA, the CDR3 is TGTGCCTGGACGAGGGACACCGCCTACGAGCAGTACTTC.

This clone was counted only a few times. This chain links TRBV4-3 with TRBJ2-7; D gene unclear. This CDR3 is built from 15 residues. Trimming took 0 bases from V and 0 from J, leaving 9 bases between them. Germline loops: CDR1 LGHNA, CDR2 YSLEER. The CDR3, as DNA: TGCGCCAGCAGCCAAGAGAGCGTGAGCTCCTACGAGCAGTACTTC. This gives the protein CASSQESVSSYEQYF.

The chain is built from TRBV29-1 and TRBJ2-1; D is possibly TRBD2 (6 bases). CDR3 length equals 17 residues. The V and J ends lost 0 bases and 6 bases respectively, with 21 bases between them. CDR1 is SQVTM, CDR2 ANQGSEA, per germline. CDR3 nucleotides: TGCAGCGTTGAAGAATTTAGTATATGGCGGGGCCTCAATGAGCAGTTCTTC. Protein product: CSVEEFSIWRGLNEQFF.

This clone was seen a handful of times. This chain connects TRBV10-2 to TRBJ2-2; D perhaps matches TRBD1 (5 bases). This CDR3 comprises 16 residues. Germline lookup yields CDR1 WSHSY and CDR2 SAAADI. Trimming took off 6 bases at V and 0 bases at J, with 14 bases between the two ends. The CDR3 sequence: CASRGRSTSNTGELFF. DNA of the CDR3: TGCGCCAGCAGGGGGCGAAGCACTTCGAACACCGGGGAGCTGTTTTTT.

The chain links TRBV4-3 to TRBJ1-2; TRBD1 agrees at 11 bases. The trim removed 5 bases at V and 2 bases at J, leaving 4 bases unmatched. Germline loops: CDR1 LGHNA, CDR2 YSLEER. The CDR3 totals 15 residues. The CDR3 protein is CASSYGQGANYGYTF. The CDR3 region has the DNA TGCGCCAGCAGCTACGGACAGGGGGCCAACTATGGCTACACCTTC.

About this clone itself: At one of its ends the junction is not consistent with the germline gene, which may arise from a read error. The genes are TRBV11-2 and TRBJ2-3; a weak D match, TRBD2 (5 bases). Germline CDR1 reads SGHAT; CDR2 reads FQNNGV. The CDR3 sequence is 15 residues long. CDR3 nucleotides: TGTGTCAGCAGCTTAGCCCCGGGATACACAGATACGCAGTATTTT. Residues: CVSSLAPGYTDTQYF.

The V and J genes are TRBV4-3 and TRBJ2-3, with 9 positions matching TRBD1. CDR3 size: 15 residues. V lost 4 bases to trimming and J lost 5 bases; unmatched junction nucleotides: 7. Germline loops: CDR1 LGHNA, CDR2 YSLEER. CDR3 coding DNA: TGCGCCAGCAGCCCCGGAGACAGGGGGGGAGATACGCAGTATTTT. It translates to CASSPGDRGGDTQYF.

This clone came up a few times. V gene TRBV28 combines with J gene TRBJ1-4; TRBD1 aligns across 9 bases. From germline, CDR1 is MDHEN and CDR2 SYDVKM. The junction had 8 bases not matched to a gene; V was cut back by 0 bases and J by 3 bases. This CDR3 is built from 18 residues. DNA of the CDR3: TGTGCCAGCAGTTTATGGGGGACAGGGAAGAAGTCTAATGAAAAACTGTTTTTT. This gives the protein CASSLWGTGKKSNEKLFF.

This clone was seen a handful of times. The V gene is TRBV7-6, the J gene TRBJ2-7, with 12 bases aligning to TRBD2. After removal of 6 bases from V and 2 bases from J, the junction contained 5 bases not matched to a gene. Germline V CDR1 and CDR2: SGHVS, FNYEAQ. There are 15 residues in the CDR3. Here the CDR3 reads CASSPTSGGTYEQYF. The CDR3 DNA sequence: TGTGCCAGCAGTCCAACTAGCGGGGGGACCTACGAGCAGTACTTC. Together with reference TRBV7-6 and TRBJ2-7, the CDR3 gives the full variable domain: GAGVSQSPRYKVTKRGQDVALRCDPISGHVSLYWYRQALGQGPEFLTYFNYEAQQDKSGLPNDRFSAERPEGSISTLTIQRTEQRDSAMYRCASSPTSGGTYEQYFGPGTRLTVT.

This chain connects TRBV7-2 to TRBJ1-5; TRBD1 matches at 7 bases. Losses at the gene ends were 4 bases for V and 3 bases for J; bases not matched to a gene: 3. This CDR3 has 14 amino acids. Germline CDR1 SGHTA, CDR2 FQGNSA. The DNA of the CDR3 is TGTGCCAGCAGCTCGACAGGGATCAATCAGCCCCAGCATTTT. Translated: CASSSTGINQPQHF.

The count of this clone is one. The chain employs TRBV27 and TRBJ2-1; D is ambiguous. Trimming cost V 1 base and J 2 bases, with 15 bases left between them. CDR1 and CDR2 from the germline V gene are MNHEY and SMNVEV (reference sequence). The CDR3 is made up of 17 amino acids. The CDR3 sequence is CASSLLLRVGTYNEQFF. As DNA, the CDR3 is TGTGCCAGCAGTTTATTGTTGCGCGTTGGTACCTACAATGAGCAGTTCTTC.

The chain uses TRBV7-8 and TRBJ2-7, with a possible D match to TRBD2 (5 bases). The CDR3 spans 13 residues. CDR1 is SGHVS and CDR2 is FQNEAQ in the germline V gene. The V end was cut by 2 bases, the J end by 4 bases, with 9 bases between. CDR3 sequence: CASSLHRGYEQYF. Written as DNA, the CDR3 is TGTGCCAGCAGCTTACATCGGGGATACGAGCAGTACTTC.

The chain is built from TRBV6-5 and TRBJ2-5; TRBD1 agrees at 8 bases. The V segment lost 5 bases and the J segment 7 bases; nucleotides outside the gene matches: 9. Germline-derived CDR1 and CDR2 are MNHEY and SVGAGI. CDR3 size: 14 residues. CDR3 in DNA: TGTGCCAGCAGTCAGGACAGGGTGGGTAGGACCCAGTACTTC. As protein: CASSQDRVGRTQYF.

In its sample, this clone was seen a few times. The chain has TRBV5-1 and TRBJ2-4, with D possibly TRBD2 on 6 matching bases. Germline assignment: CDR1 SGHRS and CDR2 YFSETQ. This CDR3 is built from 15 residues. The V and J ends lost 4 bases and 0 bases respectively, with 11 bases between them. In DNA, the CDR3 is TGCGCCAGCAGCATGGGACTCTTAGCCAAAAACATTCAGTACTTC. Its protein product is CASSMGLLAKNIQYF. The full variable domain, with the rest looked up from reference TRBV5-1 and TRBJ2-4, is KAGVTQTPRYLIKTRGQQVTLSCSPISGHRSVSWYQQTPGQGLQFLFEYFSETQRNKGNFPGRFSGRQFSNSRSEMNVSTLELGDSALYLCASSMGLLAKNIQYFGAGTRLSVL.

The V call is TRBV5-5, the J call TRBJ2-1; 7 bases agree with TRBD1. CDR3 length equals 14 residues. From germline, CDR1 is SGHKS and CDR2 YYEKEE (reference sequence). Trimming removed 0 bases from V and 9 bases from J; junction bases left unmatched: 6. CDR3 in DNA: TGTGCCAGCAGCTTGGTGGGGACAGTACGTGAGCAGTTCTTC. Translated: CASSLVGTVREQFF.

The rearrangement joins TRBV11-1 to TRBJ2-3; 9 nucleotides agree with TRBD1. The ends lost 4 bases at V and 1 base at J; junction bases unmatched: 3. Per the germline V gene, CDR1 is SGHAT and CDR2 is FQDESV (reference sequence). CDR3 length: 15 amino acids. The CDR3 DNA sequence: TGTGCCAGCAGCTCCCGGGACAGGGGCACAGATACGCAGTATTTT. It is translated as CASSSRDRGTDTQYF.